Listed below are T cell receptor beta chains from one sample, sequenced in a study of shared clonotypes between healthy human individuals. The assay was immunoSEQ multiplex PCR, and TCRdb's table has in-frame clones only and misses some. The sample contains more than 450,000 clones, 75% to 85% of which appear only once. The sequenced sample was PBMCs. These receptors all come from a woman aged 40-49 years in good health. Some clones in this sample may be carry-over from other donors' samples. CDR3s include the opening cysteine and the closing phenylalanine or tryptophan. D genes are given only for firm matches. Clone size, where shown, is once, few, many, or a class for clones that have expanded.

j_gene | abundance | v_gene | d_gene | CDR3aa | CDR3nt
TRBJ2-5 | - | TRBV30 | TRBD2 | CAWSPAGGTETQYF | TGTGCCTGGAGTCCGGCGGGAGGCACAGAGACCCAGTACTTC
TRBJ1-1 | once | TRBV7-8 | TRBD1 | CASSPRDRGVDRNTEAFF | TGTGCCAGCAGCCCGCGGGACAGGGGAGTGGATAGGAACACTGAAGCTTTCTTT
TRBJ2-6 | - | TRBV7-2 | - | CASSSPGGGSSGANVLTF | TGTGCCAGCAGCTCTCCAGGGGGGGGCAGCTCTGGGGCCAACGTCCTGACTTTC
TRBJ2-1 | - | TRBV5-6 | TRBD2 | CASSRDGGSGAPYNEQFF | TGTGCCAGCAGCCGGGACGGGGGGTCGGGAGCCCCCTACAATGAGCAGTTCTTC
TRBJ2-2 | - | TRBV11-3 | - | CASSLDQNGVGELFF | TGTGCCAGCAGCTTAGATCAAAATGGGGTCGGGGAGCTGTTTTTT
TRBJ2-7 | few | TRBV10-1 | TRBD2 | CAITPRASGRNEQYF | TGCGCCATCACGCCCCGGGCTAGCGGGAGAAACGAGCAGTACTTC
TRBJ2-1 | - | TRBV6-5 | - | CASSLGLHNEQFF | TGTGCCAGCAGTTTAGGGTTGCACAATGAGCAGTTCTTC
TRBJ1-3 | - | TRBV5-4 | - | CASSFGSSGSGNTIYF | TGTGCCAGCAGCTTCGGGTCCTCAGGCTCTGGAAACACCATATATTTT
TRBJ2-5 | - | TRBV25-1 | - | CASSVGNQETQYF | TGTGCCAGCAGTGTCGGGAATCAAGAGACCCAGTACTTC
TRBJ2-5 | - | TRBV19 | - | CASSIGQGETQYF | TGTGCCAGTAGTATTGGTCAGGGTGAGACCCAGTACTTC
TRBJ2-3 | - | TRBV7-2 | TRBD2 | CASSLNGGRKTADTQYF | TGTGCCAGCAGCTTAAATGGCGGGAGGAAAACGGCAGATACGCAGTATTTT
TRBJ2-3 | few | TRBV11-2 | TRBD2 | CASSKLAGGVTDTQYF | TGTGCCAGCAGCAAACTAGCGGGAGGGGTCACAGATACGCAGTATTTT
TRBJ1-1 | - | TRBV16 | - | CASSQSRQGRTEAFF | TGTGCCAGCAGCCAATCTAGGCAGGGTCGCACTGAAGCTTTCTTT
TRBJ2-7 | - | TRBV6-1 | TRBD1 | CASSTTGYGEQYF | TGTGCCAGCAGCACGACAGGGTATGGGGAGCAGTACTTC
TRBJ1-1 | - | TRBV14 | - | CASSQGPGLRNEAFF | TGTGCCAGCAGCCAAGGGCCAGGGCTGAGGAATGAAGCTTTCTTT
TRBJ2-3 | - | TRBV6-1 | - | CASSEGTGEADTQYF | TGTGCCAGCAGTGAAGGTACGGGAGAGGCAGATACGCAGTATTTT
TRBJ1-1 | - | TRBV10-2 | - | CASSESTQSEAFF | TGCGCCAGCAGTGAGTCGACACAGTCTGAAGCTTTCTTT
TRBJ2-2 | - | TRBV7-3 | - | CASSQNAGSGTGELFF | TGTGCCAGCAGCCAAAACGCAGGATCGGGCACCGGGGAGCTGTTTTTT
TRBJ2-3 | - | TRBV2 | - | CARSSARESDTQYF | TGTGCCAGGAGTTCAGCACGGGAATCAGATACGCAGTATTTT
TRBJ1-2 | once | TRBV5-4 | - | CASSSPMGRKGDNYGYTF | TGTGCCAGCAGCTCGCCAATGGGACGGAAGGGTGATAACTATGGCTACACCTTC
TRBJ1-5 | - | TRBV2 | - | CASALPGNQPQHF | TGTGCCAGTGCCCTCCCCGGCAATCAGCCCCAGCATTTT
TRBJ2-7 | - | TRBV19 | TRBD2 | CASTRGARSYEQYF | TGTGCCAGTACGCGGGGGGCGCGATCCTACGAGCAGTACTTC
TRBJ2-7 | - | TRBV4-1 | - | CASSQDRDPSYEQYF | TGCGCCAGCAGCCAAGATCGGGACCCTTCCTACGAGCAGTACTTC
TRBJ1-1 | - | TRBV9 | - | CASSADTGTMNTEAFF | TGTGCCAGCAGCGCGGACACAGGGACCATGAACACTGAAGCTTTCTTT
TRBJ2-7 | - | TRBV18 | TRBD2 | CASSAGRTSGSYEQYF | TGTGCCAGCTCAGCTGGAAGGACTAGCGGCTCCTACGAGCAGTACTTC
TRBJ2-1 | - | TRBV10-2 | - | CASSEMWNEQFF | TGCGCCAGCAGTGAGATGTGGAATGAGCAGTTCTTC
TRBJ1-2 | once | TRBV7-8 | - | CASSLIVGVNYGYTF | TGTGCCAGCAGCTTAATAGTCGGGGTAAACTATGGCTACACCTTC
TRBJ2-7 | - | TRBV18 | TRBD1 | CASSPPARGPYEQYF | TGTGCCAGCTCACCACCGGCCAGGGGGCCCTACGAGCAGTACTTC
TRBJ2-7 | - | TRBV29-1 | TRBD2 | CSAGRPSGISYEQYF | TGCAGCGCCGGAAGACCTAGCGGAATTTCTTACGAGCAGTACTTC
TRBJ1-5 | - | TRBV4-2 | - | CASSQDSGSNQPQHF | TGTGCCAGCAGCCAAGACTCGGGGAGCAATCAGCCCCAGCATTTT
TRBJ1-2 | - | TRBV28 | - | CASSLPQEIYGYTF | TGTGCCAGCAGTCTCCCTCAGGAGATCTATGGCTACACCTTC
TRBJ2-7 | - | TRBV5-1 | - | CASSPRDTSYEQYF | TGCGCCAGCAGCCCCCGGGACACTTCCTACGAGCAGTACTTC
TRBJ2-5 | - | TRBV7-8 | - | CASSFTGQTRSQYF | TGTGCCAGCAGCTTCACCGGGCAAACGCGAAGCCAGTACTTC
TRBJ2-5 | - | TRBV18 | - | CASSPGETNYQETQYF | TGTGCCAGCTCACCAGGGGAGACTAACTACCAAGAGACCCAGTACTTC
TRBJ2-7 | once | TRBV6-1 | TRBD1 | CASFGTRTGTYEQYF | TGTGCCAGCTTCGGAACCCGGACAGGAACCTACGAGCAGTACTTC
TRBJ2-3 | - | TRBV28 | - | CASSVRQFWVTQYF | TGTGCCAGCAGTGTACGACAGTTTTGGGTTACGCAGTATTTT
TRBJ1-4 | - | TRBV28 | - | CASSLLNEKLFF | TGTGCCAGCAGTTTGTTGAATGAAAAACTGTTTTTT
TRBJ2-3 | - | TRBV28 | TRBD2 | CASSQRGGRRVDTQYF | TGTGCCAGCAGCCAACGTGGCGGGAGGCGGGTAGATACGCAGTATTTT
TRBJ2-5 | - | TRBV7-9 | - | CASSFEEYQETQYF | TGTGCCAGCAGCTTTGAGGAGTACCAAGAGACCCAGTACTTC
TRBJ2-5 | - | TRBV7-8 | TRBD2 | CASSLVTSGTQETQYF | TGTGCCAGCAGCTTGGTGACTAGCGGGACACAAGAGACCCAGTACTTC
TRBJ1-5 | - | TRBV10-3 | TRBD1 | CATTDRVDQPQHF | TGTGCCACTACGGACAGGGTCGATCAGCCCCAGCATTTT
TRBJ1-1 | - | TRBV7-3 | - | CASMTQANTEAFF | TGTGCCAGCATGACACAGGCGAACACTGAAGCTTTCTTT
TRBJ2-1 | many | TRBV7-9 | - | CASSLDVNEQFF | TGTGCCAGCAGCTTAGACGTAAATGAGCAGTTCTTC
TRBJ1-5 | - | TRBV2 | TRBD1 | CASRGTGGQPQHF | TGTGCCAGCAGGGGGACAGGGGGTCAGCCCCAGCATTTT
TRBJ2-3 | - | TRBV19 | TRBD2 | CASSSRTSGNTDTQYF | TGTGCCAGTAGTTCTAGGACTAGCGGTAACACAGATACGCAGTATTTT
TRBJ2-1 | - | TRBV6-1 | TRBD2 | CASSGRGQRGTEQFF | TGTGCCAGCAGCGGGAGAGGGCAGCGGGGCACTGAGCAGTTCTTC
TRBJ2-1 | - | TRBV6-1 | - | CASSGSLTYNEQFF | TGTGCCAGCAGTGGGTCACTGACCTACAATGAGCAGTTCTTC
TRBJ2-1 | once | TRBV4-3 | - | CASSQFLGEGLQFF | TGCGCCAGCAGCCAATTTCTAGGGGAAGGTTTGCAGTTCTTC
TRBJ2-7 | - | TRBV28 | TRBD2 | CASSLPPQASGSYEQYF | TGTGCCAGCAGTCTACCGCCCCAGGCTAGCGGGAGCTACGAGCAGTACTTC
TRBJ2-1 | - | TRBV28 | TRBD1 | CASQDRERYNEQFF | TGTGCCAGCCAGGACAGGGAGAGGTACAATGAGCAGTTCTTC
TRBJ2-5 | - | TRBV18 | - | CASSPGLETQYF | TGTGCCAGCTCACCGGGGTTGGAGACCCAGTACTTC
TRBJ2-7 | - | TRBV27 | TRBD1 | CASSPSGTVWLGQYF | TGTGCCAGCAGTCCCTCCGGGACAGTATGGCTGGGGCAGTACTTC
TRBJ2-2 | - | TRBV29-1 | - | CSVDTGGTGELFF | TGCAGCGTTGACACAGGAGGCACCGGGGAGCTGTTTTTT
TRBJ1-5 | - | TRBV28 | - | CASSPLKRGDQPQHF | TGTGCCAGCAGCCCCTTGAAGAGGGGGGATCAGCCCCAGCATTTT
TRBJ2-5 | once | TRBV7-3 | - | CASRVAKETQYF | TGTGCCAGCAGGGTTGCTAAAGAGACCCAGTACTTC
TRBJ2-7 | - | TRBV4-3 | - | CASSQDQGSSYEQYF | TGCGCCAGCAGCCAAGACCAGGGAAGCTCCTACGAGCAGTACTTC
TRBJ2-1 | - | TRBV5-6 | - | CASRSVSGSSYNEQFF | TGTGCCAGCAGATCCGTAAGCGGTAGCTCCTACAATGAGCAGTTCTTC